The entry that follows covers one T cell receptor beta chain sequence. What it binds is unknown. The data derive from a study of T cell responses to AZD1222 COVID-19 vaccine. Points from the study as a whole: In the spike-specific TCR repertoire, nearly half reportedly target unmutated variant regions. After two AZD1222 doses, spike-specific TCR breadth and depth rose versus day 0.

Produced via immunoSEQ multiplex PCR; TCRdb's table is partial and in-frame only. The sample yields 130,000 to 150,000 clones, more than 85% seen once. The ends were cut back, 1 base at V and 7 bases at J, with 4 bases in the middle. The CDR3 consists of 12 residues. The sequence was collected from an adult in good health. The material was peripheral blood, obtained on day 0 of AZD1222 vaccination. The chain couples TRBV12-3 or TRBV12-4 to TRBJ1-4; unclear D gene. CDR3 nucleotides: TGTGCCAGCAGTTTAGAGGCTGAAAAACTGTTTTTT. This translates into CASSLEAEKLFF.